These 20 T cell receptor beta chains share one sample of origin, sequenced in a study of beta chain features in type 1 diabetes. Expressed TCRB transcripts got sequenced, as all isolated RNA was reverse transcribed. Assay: immunoSEQ multiplex PCR; the TCRdb copy retains only in-frame clones and omits some. Of roughly 450,000 clones listed, roughly an eighth are singletons. Sequenced: naive CD4+ T cells from blood. These TCRs come from a woman aged 18 to 35 in good health.

The J gene is TRBJ2-1, the V gene TRBV7-2; 10 bases align to TRBD2. The ends lost 5 bases at V and 7 bases at J; junction bases unmatched: 8. CDR3 size: 15 residues. Per germline, CDR1 SGHTA and CDR2 FQGNSA. CDR3 residues: CASSTRLAGVNEQFF. The CDR3 DNA is TGTGCCAGCAGCACACGACTAGCGGGCGTTAATGAGCAGTTCTTC.

This clone was seen only a few times. V and J are TRBV7-2 and TRBJ2-1; 9 nucleotides align to TRBD1. Germline assignment: CDR1 SGHTA and CDR2 FQGNSA. With 3 bases clipped from V and 2 bases from J, the junction kept 2 bases outside the gene matches. The CDR3 consists of 15 residues. The CDR3 region has the DNA TGTGCCAGCAGCTTCGACAGGGGGACCTACAATGAGCAGTTCTTC. This codes for CASSFDRGTYNEQFF.

There are many counts of this clone. This chain connects TRBV15 to TRBJ2-3; possible D gene TRBD2, 6 bases. Germline CDR1 reads LNHNV; CDR2 reads YYDKDF (reference sequence). Trimming took 5 bases from V and 8 from J, leaving 8 bases between them. The CDR3 runs 11 residues. The chain's CDR3 is CATSLGGTQYF. The CDR3 coding sequence is TGTGCCACCAGCCTGGGAGGTACGCAGTATTTT.

V usage is TRBV7-8 and J usage is TRBJ2-7; 8 bases are a match to TRBD2. This CDR3 region has 14 residues. CDR1 SGHVS and CDR2 FQNEAQ come from the germline V gene. The junction had 1 base not matched to a gene; V was cut back by 0 bases and J by 3 bases. The CDR3, as DNA: TGTGCCAGCAGCTTAGCTACTAGCGGCTACGAGCAGTACTTC. Protein product: CASSLATSGYEQYF.

In this sample, this clone turned up a few times. The same CDR3 is also encoded by other DNA sequences in this sample. The J gene is TRBJ1-2, the V gene TRBV29-1, with D uncertain. Per the germline V gene, CDR1 is SQVTM and CDR2 is ANQGSEA. Trimming removed 4 bases from V and 9 bases from J, with 3 bases in between. The CDR3 covers 8 residues. The CDR3 region is CSVGSYTF. CDR3 nucleotides: TGCAGCGTTGGTAGCTACACCTTC.

This clone was counted between two and nine times. This chain joins TRBV5-4 and TRBJ1-1; the match to TRBD1 covers 9 bases. V was clipped by 5 bases and J by 6 bases; unmatched bases: 5. This CDR3 has 13 amino acids. Germline CDR1 reads SGHNT; CDR2 reads YYREEE (reference sequence). The CDR3 DNA is TGTGCCAGCAGACGGGACAGGGCCTCTGAAGCTTTCTTT. Residues: CASRRDRASEAFF.

This clone was seen only a few times. The genes are TRBV7-9 and TRBJ2-5; TRBD2 aligns across 8 bases. The CDR3 covers 15 residues. Germline V gene data show CDR1 as SEHNR and CDR2 as FQNEAQ (reference sequence). Trimming at V came to 5 bases and at J to 4 bases, leaving 9 bases not matched to a gene. The CDR3 protein is CASSHVGREGETQYF. In DNA, the CDR3 is TGTGCCAGCAGCCATGTCGGGAGGGAAGGAGAGACCCAGTACTTC.

The chain couples TRBV30 to TRBJ1-1; TRBD1 aligns across 9 bases. Germline V gene data show CDR1 as GTSNPN and CDR2 as SVGIG (reference sequence). The CDR3 runs 12 residues. The J segment lost 5 bases and the V segment lost 3 bases, leaving 1 base of the junction unmatched. CDR3 in amino acids: CAWRQGATEAFF. DNA for the CDR3: TGTGCCTGGAGACAGGGGGCGACTGAAGCTTTCTTT. The variable domain in full, with the rest retrieved from reference TRBV30 and TRBJ1-1, is SQTIHQWPATLVQPVGSPLSLECTVEGTSNPNLYWYRQAAGRGLQLLFYSVGIGQISSEVPQNLSASRPQDRQFILSSKKLLLSDSGFYLCAWRQGATEAFFGQGTRLTVV.

The table lists this clone with a few counts. The V gene is TRBV2, the J gene TRBJ2-2, with TRBD1 identical over 8 bases. The germline V gene encodes CDR1 SNHLY and CDR2 FYNNEI. The CDR3 consists of 18 residues. Trimming cost V 6 bases and J 2 bases; bases outside gene matches: 14. In nucleotides, the CDR3 is TGTGCCAGCAGGCCGGTGGACAGGGTGGGGAGAAACACCGGGGAGCTGTTTTTT. This sequence encodes CASRPVDRVGRNTGELFF. Full variable domain (rest looked up from reference TRBV2 and TRBJ2-2): EPEVTQTPSHQVTQMGQEVILRCVPISNHLYFYWYRQILGQKVEFLVSFYNNEISEKSEIFDDQFSVERPDGSNFTLKIRSTKLEDSAMYFCASRPVDRVGRNTGELFFGEGSRLTVL.

V is TRBV29-1 and J is TRBJ2-7; D is uncertain. CDR1 SQVTM and CDR2 ANQGSEA come from the germline V gene. CDR3 length: 14 residues. Trimming took 4 bases from V and 3 from J, leaving 16 bases between them. The CDR3 DNA follows: TGCAGCGTTGGACCCCGGGCAGGATACTACGAGCAGTACTTC. Residues: CSVGPRAGYYEQYF.

DNA for the CDR3: TGTGCCAGCAGCGCGACGGGACAAGTTAATGAAAAACTGTTTTTT. It is translated as CASSATGQVNEKLFF. The rearrangement joins TRBV9 to TRBJ1-4; D may be TRBD1 (6 bases). The CDR3 covers 15 residues. The V end lost 3 bases, the J end lost 4 bases, and 13 bases lay between the germline ends. From germline, CDR1 is SGDLS and CDR2 YYNGEE.

V is TRBV5-6 and J is TRBJ2-7, with a possible D match to TRBD2 (5 bases). This CDR3 spans 14 amino acids. Germline CDR1 SGHDT, CDR2 YYEEEE. V lost 4 bases to trimming and J lost 2 bases, with 13 bases between them. The CDR3 sequence: CASSSLGSAYEQYV. CDR3 bases: TGTGCCAGCAGCAGCCTTGGGAGTGCCTACGAGCAGTACGTC.

The V call is TRBV9, the J call TRBJ2-2; D remains ambiguous. Trimming left V 4 bases short and J 0 bases short, with 13 bases between. Germline V gene lookup returns CDR1 SGDLS and CDR2 YYNGEE. CDR3 length: 16 residues. The chain's CDR3 is CASSPIQSPNTGELFF. CDR3 bases: TGTGCCAGCAGCCCAATTCAGAGCCCGAACACCGGGGAGCTGTTTTTT.

This clone was seen only a few times. The chain carries TRBV10-3 and TRBJ2-1, with 9 bases fitting TRBD1. J was trimmed by 11 bases and V by 0 bases; bases with no gene match: 8. Germline CDR1 reads ENHRY; CDR2 reads SYGVKD. CDR3 size: 15 residues. The DNA for the CDR3 is TGTGCCATCAGTGAGTCCGGGACAGGGCATGAAAAGCAGTTCTTC. As protein: CAISESGTGHEKQFF.

V is TRBV9 and J is TRBJ2-5, with TRBD2 matching over 13 bases. CDR1 is SGDLS and CDR2 is YYNGEE in the germline V gene. Trimming removed 4 bases from V and 4 bases from J; junction bases left unmatched: 10. The CDR3 extends over 17 amino acids. The CDR3 coding sequence is TGTGCCAGCAGCCCCGCGCTACTAGCGGGGGGGATAGAGACCCAGTACTTC. Protein sequence: CASSPALLAGGIETQYF.

This clone was counted a few times. The chain employs TRBV5-1 and TRBJ2-5, with D perhaps matching TRBD1 or TRBD2 (6 bases each). In germline, CDR1 is SGHRS, CDR2 YFSETQ. V gave up 0 bases and J gave up 2 bases, with 8 bases separating them. CDR3 length: 14 residues. The CDR3 loop reads CASSLEGGQETQYF. CDR3 bases: TGCGCCAGCAGCTTGGAGGGGGGACAAGAGACCCAGTACTTC.

The chain links TRBV10-3 to TRBJ2-3; TRBD1 or TRBD2 may be the D gene (7 bases each). Germline V gene data show CDR1 as ENHRY and CDR2 as SYGVKD. Deletions cut 0 bases from V and 6 bases from J, with 13 bases between. The CDR3 consists of 15 residues. Here the CDR3 DNA reads TGTGCCATCAGTGAGTCCGGCCAGGGGGGGGATACGCAGTATTTT. Amino acids: CAISESGQGGDTQYF.

In DNA, the CDR3 is TGTGCCAGCAGCTACGGGAATGGAAACACCATATATTTT. It translates to CASSYGNGNTIYF. The V call is TRBV5-4, the J call TRBJ1-3; no firm D call. The CDR3 has 13 amino acids. V lost 3 bases and J 3 bases, leaving 7 bases between the germline ends. Looked up from germline, CDR1 is SGHNT and CDR2 is YYREEE (reference sequence).

This clone was picked up a small number of times. The chain carries TRBV7-9 and TRBJ2-5; maybe TRBD1 (6 bases). The V end was cut by 6 bases, the J end by 5 bases, with 16 bases between. Per the germline V gene, CDR1 is SEHNR and CDR2 is FQNEAQ (reference sequence). The CDR3 is made up of 14 amino acids. CDR3 DNA: TGTGCCAGCAGTTCGACCGGGACATCGGAGACCCAGTACTTC. Its translation: CASSSTGTSETQYF. Drawing the rest from reference TRBV7-9 and TRBJ2-5, the complete variable domain is DTGVSQNPRHKITKRGQNVTFRCDPISEHNRLYWYRQTLGQGPEFLTYFQNEAQLEKSRLLSDRFSAERPKGSFSTLEIQRTEQGDSAMYLCASSSTGTSETQYFGPGTRLLVL.

This clone was seen more than once but under ten times. The V gene is TRBV14, the J gene TRBJ2-3; 13 bases map to TRBD2. Trimming at V came to 1 base and at J to 1 base, leaving 5 bases not matched to a gene. The CDR3 has 18 residues. Germline assignment: CDR1 SGHDN and CDR2 FVKESK. The DNA for the CDR3 is TGTGCCAGCAGCCAAGTTCGACTAGCGGGAGGACGCACAGATACGCAGTATTTT. Translated: CASSQVRLAGGRTDTQYF.